This T cell receptor (beta chain) comes out of a study of blood T cell repertoires in COVID-19. Profiling relied on immunoSEQ multiplex PCR, and the TCRdb table lists in-frame clones only, not all of them. Among fewer than 200,000 clones, 88% were seen once, and the ten largest hold roughly 6%. Germline V lookup: CDR1 MDHEN, CDR2 SYDVKM. Trimming took 6 bases from V and 5 from J; bases not matched to a gene: 6. The CDR3 spans 14 residues. Source material: peripheral blood. This sequence joins TRBV28 and TRBJ2-1; TRBD1 aligns across 8 bases. The sequence was obtained from a man between 35 and 55 years old with active or convalescent COVID-19. CDR3 bases: TGTGCCAGCAGAGGACAGGGTCACAACAATGAGCAGTTCTTC. As protein: CASRGQGHNNEQFF.